The rows below give T cell receptor beta chains drawn from one sample of a study of tumor and adjacent non-tumor tissue in lung cancer. TCRdb ran MiXCR on the multiplex PCR reads and lists one entry per CDR3 protein. The table lists some 80,000 distinct CDR3 sequences, 72% of them singletons. Sequenced: lung tumor tissue. Receptors originate from a woman aged 40 to 49 with non-small cell lung cancer. CDR3s include the opening cysteine and the closing phenylalanine or tryptophan. D genes are given only for firm matches. Clone size is stated in some rows and not others, as once, few, many or a class when expanded.

.	TRBJ2-3	.	TRBV6-1	TGTGCCGGCGGTAGCAGGCACACAGATACGCAGTATTTT	CAGGSRHTDTQYF
.	TRBJ2-3	.	TRBV2	TGTGCCAACAGCCTCACCCGAGATACGCAGTATTTT	CANSLTRDTQYF
once	TRBJ2-3	TRBD1	TRBV11-3	TGTGCCAGCAGCATTCGAACAGGGGGAAGGATAGACAAGCAGTATTTT	CASSIRTGGRIDKQYF
.	TRBJ2-7	.	TRBV6-5	TGTACCGGCAGTTACTCGAGTCCGGGTACTCCCTACGAGCAGTACTTC	CTGSYSSPGTPYEQYF
few	TRBJ1-5	.	TRBV24-1	TGTGCCACCAGTGACTCACGGACTGGGTATAGCAATCAGCCCCAGCATTTT	CATSDSRTGYSNQPQHF
medium-sized	TRBJ2-1	TRBD2	TRBV29-1	TGCAGCGTCACAAGGACTAGCGGGAGCTACAATGAGCAGTTCTTC	CSVTRTSGSYNEQFF
.	TRBJ1-1	.	TRBV6-5	TGTGTCAGCAGTTACCAGAGACACCAGAACACTGAAGCTTTCTTT	CVSSYQRHQNTEAFF
.	TRBJ2-7	.	TRBV5-5	TGTGCCAGCAACACCGGGGCAAGCTCCTACGAGCAGTACTTC	CASNTGASSYEQYF
.	TRBJ1-4	.	TRBV11-2	TGTGCCAGCAGCCAAATAGTTACCCTAAGGAGTGAGAAACTGTTTTTT	CASSQIVTLRSEKLFF
.	TRBJ2-3	TRBD2	TRBV20-1	TGCAGTGCCGACCTCACCACTGGACTAGCGGAGGGGCACGTGCAGTGTTTT	CSADLTTGLAEGHVQCF
.	TRBJ2-5	.	TRBV6-2/TRBV6-3	TGTGGCAGCAGTTATTGGTTAGGCAGAGCGAGCCAAGAGACCCAGAACTTC	CGSSYWLGRASQETQNF
many	TRBJ2-3	.	TRBV20-1	TGCAGTGCTAGAGGGTCGGGGACGGGACCAGATACGCAGTATTTT	CSARGSGTGPDTQYF
.	TRBJ1-2	.	TRBV28	TGTGCTAGCAGTTTGTCAGTCGGTCCATCTCTGGTAGTTGGCTACACCTTC	CASSLSVGPSLVVGYTF
many	TRBJ2-1	.	TRBV6-2/TRBV6-3	TGTGCCAGCAGTCGGGTCTACAATGAGCAGTTCTTC	CASSRVYNEQFF
many	TRBJ2-2	TRBD2	TRBV6-6	TGTGCCAGCAGTGGACTAGCGGGGGGGCCCGGGGAGCTGTTTTTT	CASSGLAGGPGELFF
medium-sized	TRBJ2-7	.	TRBV11-2	TGTGCCAGCAGCCCGAACAGGGATAGGGAGCAGTACTTC	CASSPNRDREQYF
.	TRBJ2-3	.	TRBV11-2	TGTGCCAGCAACTTGGGAGTTACAGGGCCGCATACGCAGTATTTT	CASNLGVTGPHTQYF
many	TRBJ2-7	TRBD2	TRBV29-1	TGCAGCGTTGAAACGGCGGGAGGACCCTACGAGCAGTACTTC	CSVETAGGPYEQYF
.	TRBJ1-1	.	TRBV11-2	TGTGCCAGCAGAGGACTAGAAAAAGGAACTGAAGCTTTCTTT	CASRGLEKGTEAFF
.	TRBJ1-1	.	TRBV6-1	TGTGCCAGCAGTCTCCGAGCAGGGGAGTCCCCTGAAGCTTTCTTT	CASSLRAGESPEAFF
once	TRBJ1-1	.	TRBV11-2	TGTGCCGGCAGCTTAGAAGGGACACTGGCTATCTTT	CAGSLEGTLAIF
.	TRBJ2-4	.	TRBV11-2	TGTGCCAGCAGCTTATCCGGGCGGCTAGCCAAAAGCATTCAGTACTTC	CASSLSGRLAKSIQYF
.	TRBJ2-1	TRBD1	TRBV30	TGTGCCTGGATTGTGAGGGGGCCTCCAAATGAGCAGTTCTTC	CAWIVRGPPNEQFF
few	TRBJ2-3	.	TRBV4-1	TGCGCCAGCAACCAAGAGGGACTCCTTACCTTCACAGATACGCAGTATTTT	CASNQEGLLTFTDTQYF
.	TRBJ2-1	.	TRBV11-3	TGTGCCAGCAGCCCAAGACCTATGAGCTCCTACAACAAGCAGTTCTTC	CASSPRPMSSYNKQFF
.	TRBJ2-7	.	TRBV29-1	TGCAGTGTTGGAGACAGGCGAGCCTTC	CSVGDRRAF
.	TRBJ1-5	.	TRBV4-1	TGCGCCAGCAGCCATGAACACAGGGTTGACAATCAGCCCCAGCATTTT	CASSHEHRVDNQPQHF
medium-sized	TRBJ2-1	TRBD2	TRBV29-1	TGCAGCGTTCACGTCACTAGCGGGGGGGGCAATGAGCAGTTCTTC	CSVHVTSGGGNEQFF
.	TRBJ1-5	.	TRBV11-2	TGTGCCAGCAACACTGTTTCCCGCCTAGAGTGCAGCAATCAGCCCCAGCATTTT	CASNTVSRLECSNQPQHF
once	TRBJ1-1	.	TRBV29-1	TGCAGTCTCTTACTCGGGGGGGCGAACACTGAAGCTTTCTTT	CSLLLGGANTEAFF
.	TRBJ1-2	.	TRBV28	TGTGCCAGCAGGCCTGTGGCTAACTATGGCTACAGCTTC	CASRPVANYGYSF
.	TRBJ2-2	.	TRBV6-5	TGTGCCAGCAGGAGACAGTGGGTCATCGGGGAGCTGTTTTTT	CASRRQWVIGELFF
few	TRBJ1-1	TRBD1	TRBV20-1	TGCAGTGCTACCCCCGGGACAGGGGTTATGAACACTGAAGCTTTCTTT	CSATPGTGVMNTEAFF
.	TRBJ1-1	.	TRBV7-3	TGTACCAGCAGCTTAAAAGAAAACACTGAAGCTTTCTTT	CTSSLKENTEAFF
.	TRBJ2-2	TRBD1	TRBV6-6	TGTGCCAGCAGTCTGGTCAGGGGGCGTGACATCGGGGAGTTGTTTTTT	CASSLVRGRDIGELFF
.	TRBJ2-1	.	TRBV20-1	TGCAGTGCCTCCGAGGATACCGATGAGCAGTTCTTC	CSASEDTDEQFF
.	TRBJ2-2	TRBD2	TRBV20-1	TGTAATGTAGAAGCGGGAGTATCCGGGGAGCTGTTTTTT	CNVEAGVSGELFF
.	TRBJ2-1	.	TRBV29-1	TGCAGCGTAGAGCGGACACTCCACAATGAGCAGTTCTTC	CSVERTLHNEQFF
many	TRBJ1-4	TRBD1	TRBV12-3/TRBV12-4	TGTGCCAGCAGTTTCTGGCGCGACGGGACAGTTTTATCAACTAATGAAAAACTGTTTTTT	CASSFWRDGTVLSTNEKLFF
many	TRBJ1-6	.	TRBV6-5	TGTGCCAGCAGTCCCGGGAGCGGGTATAGTTCACCCCTCCACTTT	CASSPGSGYSSPLHF
many	TRBJ1-4	.	TRBV21-1	TGTGCCAGCAGCAAACGCGATTGGGCAGTTAATGAAAAACTGTTTTTT	CASSKRDWAVNEKLFF
.	TRBJ2-5	.	TRBV29-1	TGCAGCGTTAAGGATGGGGCCAGTGACACTGAGACCCAGTACTTC	CSVKDGASDTETQYF
once	TRBJ2-7	.	TRBV12-3/TRBV12-4	TGTGCCTGCAGTTTCGGGGGATCCTGCTACGAGCAGTACTTC	CACSFGGSCYEQYF
once	TRBJ1-1	.	TRBV11-2	TGTACCAGCAGCAATTCTGGGTTCGAAGCTTTCTTT	CTSSNSGFEAFF
.	TRBJ2-7	.	TRBV11-2	TGTGCTAGTAGCTTAGATCCCCAGAGGTCCTACGAGCGGTACTTC	CASSLDPQRSYERYF
few	TRBJ1-3	TRBD1	TRBV18	TGTGCCAGCTCTCAAACGGGACAGGAGAATGGCGCCATATATTTT	CASSQTGQENGAIYF
.	TRBJ2-1	.	TRBV4-1	TGCGCCAACAGCCAGGGGGGTAGACTAGCAGGAAGTGGCAATGAGCAGTTCTTC	CANSQGGRLAGSGNEQFF
many	TRBJ2-5	TRBD1	TRBV12-5	TGTGCTAGTGGTTTGGGCAACAGGGGGCTGAGTCAAGAGACCCAGTACTTC	CASGLGNRGLSQETQYF
once	TRBJ2-1	TRBD2	TRBV4-1	TGCGCCAGCAGCCCGACTAGCGGGGGAGCCTCAGAGCAGTTCTTC	CASSPTSGGASEQFF